What follows is one T cell receptor (beta chain) and its context. Among CD8+ T cells, TPEX were CCR7+ PD-1+ TIGIT+ early memory cells with exhausted-like traits. Germline CDR1 reads DFQATT; CDR2 reads SNEGSKA (reference sequence). The CDR3 runs 14 residues. This specimen comes from a study of human CD8 memory T cell subsets. TCR beta libraries were made by UMI-labeled 5' RACE. TCRdb reanalyzed the 5' RACE reads, giving one entry per CDR3 protein sequence and no DNA. This sample's table reports more than 5,500 distinct CDR3 sequences. The chain has TRBV20-1 and TRBJ2-5; the TCRdb D gene call, TRBD1, has no DNA to confirm it. Material: CD8+ T cells from PBMCs. The receptor was derived from a human donor in good health. The CDR3 protein is CSAQPDRAAETQYF.